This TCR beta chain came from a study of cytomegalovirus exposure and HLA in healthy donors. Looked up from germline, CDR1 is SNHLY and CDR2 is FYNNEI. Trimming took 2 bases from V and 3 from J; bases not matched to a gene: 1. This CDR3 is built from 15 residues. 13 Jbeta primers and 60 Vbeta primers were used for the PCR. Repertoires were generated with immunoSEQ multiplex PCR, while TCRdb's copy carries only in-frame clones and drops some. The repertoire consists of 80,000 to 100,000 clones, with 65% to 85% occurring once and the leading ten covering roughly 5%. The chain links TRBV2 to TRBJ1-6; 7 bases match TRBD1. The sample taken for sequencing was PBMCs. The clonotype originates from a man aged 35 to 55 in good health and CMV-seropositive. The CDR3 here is CASSEQGDYNSPLHF. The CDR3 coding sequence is TGTGCCAGCAGTGAACAGGGGGACTATAATTCACCCCTCCACTTT.